This record covers a single T cell receptor beta chain. This clonotype has at least ten counts. The clone's antigen remains unknown. No base qualities exist here, and no much larger clone lies one base off it. Library construction relied on 5' RACE. TCRdb shows the sequencer as NextSeq 500. In the TCR library protocol, a unique molecular identifier was attached to each TCR cDNA molecule so that PCR and sequencing errors could be corrected. Turning to the authors' computational methods: Decombinator tools were used for TCR identification, UMI-based error correction and CDR3 extraction. Expanded TCRs were defined as those above a frequency of 2 per 1,000, corresponding to the top 1% of the tumor frequency distribution. Expanded tumor TCRs were classed as regional if statistically deemed absent (corrected P<0.05) from at least one tumor region, otherwise ubiquitous. Renyi diversity was calculated using the R vegan package after each repertoire was subsampled 100 times to 5,000 TCRs. CDR3 similarity networks were built from amino acid triplet string-kernel similarity, connecting CDR3s with pairwise similarity above 0.82. TCRdb handled the public reads itself, with Q25 trimming in fastp and clone calling in MiXCR, and kept productive beta chains. For every CDR3 protein sequence, its rows merge into one entry that carries the most common genes and DNA. The V and J calls and clone size come from TCRdb's table, not from the authors' own analysis. This sample comprises 13,000 or so distinct CDR3 sequences, 5% to 6% of them detected only once. The ten largest account for around 10% of the sample.

The sample originates from a study of spatial heterogeneity in lung cancer (dated by TCRdb to between 2017 and 2020). For the study in its entirety: Beta-chain transcripts were consistently detected in greater numbers than alpha-chain transcripts, which likely reflects a higher abundance of beta-chain transcripts. In the raw uncorrected reads, each unique combination of TCR and UMI appeared more than ten times on average. TCR repertoire features were related to nonsynonymous mutation counts determined by whole-exome sequencing of tumor tissue. At surgery, both alpha and beta chains were TCR-sequenced in under 250 tumor regions, fewer than 80 matched nontumor lung samples and a few dozen PBMC samples. In tumor regions, TCR transcript counts showed a strong correlation with a T cell transcriptional module score from matched bulk RNA-seq. In non-small cell lung cancer, the study made a quantitative comparison of TCR alpha and beta repertoires among multiple tumor regions, matched nontumor lung and blood.

Deletion took 5 bases off V and 3 bases off J, with a span of 14 bases between the germline ends. Reading the germline V gene gives CDR1 MNHNS and CDR2 SASEGT. Including the terminal cysteine and phenylalanine, the CDR3 comprises 15 residues. The retained sequence is limited to the CDR3, 45 bases, with the frame set at the first base. Taken with the paper, the label for time point translates to: sample taken at primary tumor resection. Donors were 72 patients with early-stage, untreated non-small cell lung cancer from the lung TRACERx cohort. TCR sequencing used whole RNA extracted from tumor and nontumor lung tissue, or from cryopreserved PBMC samples, without cell sorting. A patient was chosen for TCR sequencing only when enough RNA was available from at least two tumor regions. A lung pathologist reviewed the tumor and adjacent nontumor lung specimens before the specimens were selected. Findings and caveats that apply to the study as a whole: Confirming at a functional level the hypothesis that regional TCRs recognize regional mutations was considered to require additional single-cell paired TCR alpha and beta sequencing. TCR-seq coverage of tumor T cells was estimated at only approximately 7% for alpha chains and 12% to 15% for beta chains. A correlation was observed between the number of expanded intratumoral alpha and beta TCRs and the tumor nonsynonymous mutation count. The count of ubiquitous expanded TCRs correlated with the count of ubiquitous nonsynonymous mutations, and the count of regional expanded TCRs correlated with the count of regional nonsynonymous mutations.

The material was lung tumor tissue, obtained at surgery. The chain employs TRBV6-1 and TRBJ1-5; the D gene identity is not certain. The clonotype was recovered from a female donor with early-stage non-small cell lung cancer. The DNA reads TGTGCCAGCAGTATATCCGGGTCGGCCAATCAGCCCCAGCATTTT. The encoded protein is CASSISGSANQPQHF.